This T cell receptor (beta chain) was documented in a study of T cell responses to AZD1222 COVID-19 vaccine. This CDR3 is 13 amino acids long. V was cut by 3 bases and J by 5 bases, with 10 bases left in between. The method was immunoSEQ multiplex PCR; TCRdb's version includes in-frame clones alone and lacks a portion of them. The sample comprises 75,000 to 95,000 clones, 80% to 90% of which are singletons, and 13% rests with the top ten. The sequencing here drew on peripheral blood, taken on day 0 of AZD1222 vaccination. The V gene is TRBV12-3 or TRBV12-4, the J gene TRBJ2-5, with a weak D call TRBD2 (5 bases). The receptor comes from an adult in good health. In nucleotides, the CDR3 is TGTGCCAGCAGTTTTTCTAGCTCTGAGACCCAGTACTTC. Protein: CASSFSSSETQYF.